This T cell receptor (beta chain) was obtained from a study of T-cell memory formation after mild COVID-19. Findings and caveats of the study: A subset of responding clones appeared in pre-infection memory, suggesting cross-reactive memory joined.

TCRdb reprocessed the 5' RACE reads via MiXCR and lists one record per CDR3 protein. In the table there are approximately 400,000 distinct CDR3 sequences, approximately 18% of which are singletons. V was trimmed by 5 bases and J by 1 base, leaving 14 bases between them. Per the germline V gene, CDR1 is SGHTA and CDR2 is FQGNSA. CDR3 length: 15 residues. This clonotype was recorded at least ten times. The antigen is unknown. This chain joins TRBV7-2 and TRBJ1-1, with a weak D call TRBD1 (5 bases). The receptor was isolated from a man in his late teens or twenties who had mild COVID-19 (a few samples of this study predate the infection). Cell type and time point are not known. Input material: PBMCs or a T cell subset sorted from them (not recorded which). CDR3 nucleotide sequence: TGTGCCAGCAGCCCGGGACTAGCAAAGAACACTGAAGCTTTCTTT. This codes for CASSPGLAKNTEAFF.